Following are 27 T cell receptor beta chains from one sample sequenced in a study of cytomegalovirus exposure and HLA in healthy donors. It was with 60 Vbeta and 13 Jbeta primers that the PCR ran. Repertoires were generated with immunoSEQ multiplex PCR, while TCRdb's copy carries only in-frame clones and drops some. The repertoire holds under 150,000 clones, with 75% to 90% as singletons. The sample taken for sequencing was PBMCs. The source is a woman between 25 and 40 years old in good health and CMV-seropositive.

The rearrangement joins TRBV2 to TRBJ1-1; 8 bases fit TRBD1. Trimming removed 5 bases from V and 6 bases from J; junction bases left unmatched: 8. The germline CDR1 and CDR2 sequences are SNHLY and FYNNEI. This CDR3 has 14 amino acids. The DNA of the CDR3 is TGTGCCAGCAGTCCCGACAGGGGAAGGGCTGAAGCTTTCTTT. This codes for CASSPDRGRAEAFF.

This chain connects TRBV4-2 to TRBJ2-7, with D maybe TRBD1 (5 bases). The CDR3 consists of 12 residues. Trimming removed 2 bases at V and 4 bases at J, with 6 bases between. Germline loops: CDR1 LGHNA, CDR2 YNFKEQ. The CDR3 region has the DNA TGTGCCAGCAGCCAAACAGGTTACGAGCAGTACTTC. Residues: CASSQTGYEQYF.

The CDR3 DNA follows: TGTGCCAGCAGGGCCGACCGACAGGCCCACACTGAAGCTTTCTTT. It encodes CASRADRQAHTEAFF. The genes are TRBV5-4 and TRBJ1-1; tentatively, D is TRBD1 (6 bases). Trimming left V 5 bases short and J 3 bases short, with 17 bases between. The CDR3 runs to 15 residues. The germline V gene encodes CDR1 SGHNT and CDR2 YYREEE (reference sequence).

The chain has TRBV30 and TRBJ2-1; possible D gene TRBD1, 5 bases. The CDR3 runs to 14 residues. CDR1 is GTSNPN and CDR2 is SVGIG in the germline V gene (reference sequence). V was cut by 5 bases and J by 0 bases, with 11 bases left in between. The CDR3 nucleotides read TGTGCCTGGTCAGGGTCCATCTCCTACAATGAGCAGTTCTTC. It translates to CAWSGSISYNEQFF.

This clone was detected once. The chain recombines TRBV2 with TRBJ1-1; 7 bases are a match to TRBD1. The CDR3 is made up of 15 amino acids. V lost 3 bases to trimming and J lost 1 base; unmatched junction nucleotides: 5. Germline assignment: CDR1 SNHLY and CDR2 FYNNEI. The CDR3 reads CASSDQRQGNTEAFF. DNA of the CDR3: TGTGCCAGCAGTGATCAGAGACAGGGGAACACTGAAGCTTTCTTT.

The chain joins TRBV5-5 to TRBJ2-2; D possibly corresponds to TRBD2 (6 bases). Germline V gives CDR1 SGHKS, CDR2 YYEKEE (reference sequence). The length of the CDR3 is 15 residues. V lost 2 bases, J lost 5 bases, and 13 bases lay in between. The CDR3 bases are TGTGCCAGCAGCTTTTACACGGCGGGAACCGGGGAGCTGTTTTTT. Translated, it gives CASSFYTAGTGELFF.

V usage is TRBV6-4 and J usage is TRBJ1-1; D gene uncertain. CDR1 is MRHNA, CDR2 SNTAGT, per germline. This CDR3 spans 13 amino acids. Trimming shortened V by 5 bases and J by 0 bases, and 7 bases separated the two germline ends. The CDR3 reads CASSKTLNTEAFF. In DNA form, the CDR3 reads TGTGCCAGCAGTAAAACACTGAACACTGAAGCTTTCTTT.

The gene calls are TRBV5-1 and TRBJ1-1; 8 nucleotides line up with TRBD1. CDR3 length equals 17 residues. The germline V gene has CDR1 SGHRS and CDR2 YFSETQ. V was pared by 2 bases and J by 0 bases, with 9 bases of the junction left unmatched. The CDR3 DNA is TGCGCCAGCAGCTTTGGCGGGACAGGACTCATGAACACTGAAGCTTTCTTT. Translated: CASSFGGTGLMNTEAFF.

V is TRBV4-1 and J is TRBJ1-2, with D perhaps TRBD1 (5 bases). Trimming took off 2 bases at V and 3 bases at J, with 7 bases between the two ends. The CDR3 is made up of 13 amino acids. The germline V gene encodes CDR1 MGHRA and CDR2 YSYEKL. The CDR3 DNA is TGCGCCAGCAGCCAACACAGGTACTATGGCTACACCTTC. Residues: CASSQHRYYGYTF.

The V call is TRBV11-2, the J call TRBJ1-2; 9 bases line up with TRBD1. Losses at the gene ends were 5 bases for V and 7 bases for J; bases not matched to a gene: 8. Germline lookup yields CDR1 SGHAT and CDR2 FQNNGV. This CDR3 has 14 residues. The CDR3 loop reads CASSLRDRALGYTF. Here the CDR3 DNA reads TGTGCCAGCAGCCTCCGGGACAGGGCCCTTGGCTACACCTTC.

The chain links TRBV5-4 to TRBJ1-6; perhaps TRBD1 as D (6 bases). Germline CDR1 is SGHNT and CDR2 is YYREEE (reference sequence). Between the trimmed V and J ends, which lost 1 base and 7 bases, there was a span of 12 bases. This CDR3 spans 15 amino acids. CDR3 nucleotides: TGTGCCAGCAGCTTGTTCCACAGGGAGAATTCACCCCTCCACTTT. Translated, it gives CASSLFHRENSPLHF.

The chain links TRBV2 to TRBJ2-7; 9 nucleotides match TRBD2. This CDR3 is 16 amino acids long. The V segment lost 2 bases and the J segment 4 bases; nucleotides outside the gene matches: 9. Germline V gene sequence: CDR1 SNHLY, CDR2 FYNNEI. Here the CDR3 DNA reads TGTGCCAGCAGTGAAATGTGGGGTAGCGGGAGATACGAGCAGTACTTC. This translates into CASSEMWGSGRYEQYF.

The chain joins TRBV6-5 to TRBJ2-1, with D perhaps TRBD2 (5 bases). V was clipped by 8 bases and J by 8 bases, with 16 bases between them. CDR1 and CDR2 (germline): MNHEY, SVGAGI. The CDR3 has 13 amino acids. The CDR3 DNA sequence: TGTGCCAGCGGACTTCCCTGGCAGGATGAGCAGTTCTTC. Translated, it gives CASGLPWQDEQFF.

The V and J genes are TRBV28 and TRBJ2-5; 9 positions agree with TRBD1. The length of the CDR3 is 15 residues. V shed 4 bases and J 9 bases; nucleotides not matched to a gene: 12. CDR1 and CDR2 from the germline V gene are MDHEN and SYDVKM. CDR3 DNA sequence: TGTGCCAGCAGTTCGGTGGGACAGGGTCCAGGGCCCCAGTACTTC. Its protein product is CASSSVGQGPGPQYF.

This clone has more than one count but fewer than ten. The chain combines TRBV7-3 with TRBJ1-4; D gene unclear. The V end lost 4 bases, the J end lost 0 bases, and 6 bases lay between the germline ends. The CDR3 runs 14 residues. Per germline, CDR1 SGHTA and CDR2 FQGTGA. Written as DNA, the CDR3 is TGTGCCAGCAGCTACATTGCAACTAATGAAAAACTGTTTTTT. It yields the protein CASSYIATNEKLFF.

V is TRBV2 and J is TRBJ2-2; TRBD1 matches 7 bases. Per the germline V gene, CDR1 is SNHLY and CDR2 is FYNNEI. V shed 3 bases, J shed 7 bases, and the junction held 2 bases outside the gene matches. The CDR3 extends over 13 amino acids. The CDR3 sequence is CASSEQGVGELFF. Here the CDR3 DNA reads TGTGCCAGCAGTGAGCAGGGGGTCGGGGAGCTGTTTTTT.

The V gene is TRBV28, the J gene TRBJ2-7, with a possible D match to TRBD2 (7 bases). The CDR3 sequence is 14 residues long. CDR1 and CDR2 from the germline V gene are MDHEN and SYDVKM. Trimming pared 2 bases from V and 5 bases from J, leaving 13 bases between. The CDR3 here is CASSLGGGRDEQYF. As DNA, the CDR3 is TGTGCCAGCAGTTTAGGCGGGGGCAGGGACGAGCAGTACTTC.

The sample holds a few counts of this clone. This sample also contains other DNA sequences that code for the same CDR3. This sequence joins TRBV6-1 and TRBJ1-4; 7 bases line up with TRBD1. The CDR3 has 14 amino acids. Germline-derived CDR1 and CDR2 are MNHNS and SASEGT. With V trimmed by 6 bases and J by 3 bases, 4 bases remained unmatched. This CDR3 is CASRNRGANEKLFF. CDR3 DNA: TGTGCCAGCAGAAACAGGGGAGCTAATGAAAAACTGTTTTTT.

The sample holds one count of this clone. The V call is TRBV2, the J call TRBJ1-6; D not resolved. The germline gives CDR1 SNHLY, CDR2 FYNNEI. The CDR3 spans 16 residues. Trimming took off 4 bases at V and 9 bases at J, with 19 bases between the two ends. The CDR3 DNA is TGTGCCAGCAGTGGGTCCAGCTCGGGAGCACTTTCACCCCTCCACTTT. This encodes CASSGSSSGALSPLHF. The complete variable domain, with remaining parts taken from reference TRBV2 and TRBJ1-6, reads EPEVTQTPSHQVTQMGQEVILRCVPISNHLYFYWYRQILGQKVEFLVSFYNNEISEKSEIFDDQFSVERPDGSNFTLKIRSTKLEDSAMYFCASSGSSSGALSPLHFGNGTRLTVT.

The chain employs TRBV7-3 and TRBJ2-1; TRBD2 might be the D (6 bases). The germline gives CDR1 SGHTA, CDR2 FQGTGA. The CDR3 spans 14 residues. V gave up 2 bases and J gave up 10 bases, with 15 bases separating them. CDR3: CASSLVGGGGEQFF. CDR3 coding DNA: TGTGCCAGCAGCTTAGTAGGTGGTGGGGGGGAGCAGTTCTTC.

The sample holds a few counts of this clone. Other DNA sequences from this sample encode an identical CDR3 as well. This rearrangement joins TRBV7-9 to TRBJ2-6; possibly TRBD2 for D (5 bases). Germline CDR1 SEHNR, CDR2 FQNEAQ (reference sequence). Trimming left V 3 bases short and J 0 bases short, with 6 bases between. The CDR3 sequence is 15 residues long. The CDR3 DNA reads TGTGCCAGCAGCTTGAGGGTCTCTGGGGCCAACGTCCTGACTTTC. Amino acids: CASSLRVSGANVLTF.

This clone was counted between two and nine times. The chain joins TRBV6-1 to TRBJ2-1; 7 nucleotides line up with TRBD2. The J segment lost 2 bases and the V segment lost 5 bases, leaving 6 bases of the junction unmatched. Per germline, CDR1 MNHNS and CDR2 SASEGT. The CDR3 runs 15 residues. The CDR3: CASSRGAGTYNEQFF. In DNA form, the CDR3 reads TGTGCCAGCAGTCGAGGAGCGGGGACCTACAATGAGCAGTTCTTC.

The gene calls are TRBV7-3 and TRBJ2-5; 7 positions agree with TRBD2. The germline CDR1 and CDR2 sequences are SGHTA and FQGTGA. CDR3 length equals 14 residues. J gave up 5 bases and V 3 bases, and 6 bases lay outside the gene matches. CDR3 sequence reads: CASSFRGGSETQYF. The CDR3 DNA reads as TGTGCCAGCAGCTTTCGGGGAGGGTCGGAGACCCAGTACTTC.

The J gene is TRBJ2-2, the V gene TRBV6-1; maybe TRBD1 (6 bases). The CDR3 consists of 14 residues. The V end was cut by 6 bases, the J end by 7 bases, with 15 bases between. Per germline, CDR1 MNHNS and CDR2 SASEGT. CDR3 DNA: TGTGCCAGCAGCCGCAGGGGAGTCGTCGGGGAGCTGTTTTTT. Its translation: CASSRRGVVGELFF.

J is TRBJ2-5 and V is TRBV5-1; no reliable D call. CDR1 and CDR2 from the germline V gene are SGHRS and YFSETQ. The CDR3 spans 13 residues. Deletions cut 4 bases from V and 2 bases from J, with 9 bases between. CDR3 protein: CASSTDTQETQYF. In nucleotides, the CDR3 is TGCGCCAGCAGCACTGACACTCAAGAGACCCAGTACTTC.

The CDR3 sequence: CASSLAWGQGYTF. CDR3 DNA sequence: TGTGCCAGCAGCTTAGCTTGGGGGCAGGGCTACACCTTC. The chain has TRBV7-2 and TRBJ1-2; possible D gene TRBD1, 6 bases. The germline V gene encodes CDR1 SGHTA and CDR2 FQGNSA. The CDR3 is 13 amino acids. V lost 0 bases, J lost 8 bases, and 10 bases lay in between.

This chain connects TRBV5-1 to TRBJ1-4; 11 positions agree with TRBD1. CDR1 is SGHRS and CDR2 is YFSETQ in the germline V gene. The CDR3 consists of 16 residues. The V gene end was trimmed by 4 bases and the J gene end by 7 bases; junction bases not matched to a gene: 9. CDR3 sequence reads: CASSPGQGARSEKLFF. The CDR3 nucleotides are TGCGCCAGCAGCCCCGGACAGGGGGCGCGGAGTGAAAAACTGTTTTTT.